Shown below are 9 T cell receptor beta chains from a single sample sequenced in a study of CD8+ T cells in alopecia areata. Treatment meaning: oral pan-JAK inhibitor, 5-10 mg twice daily. cDNA prepared by RNA extraction and subsequent reverse transcription served as the template for sequencing. Clones were sequenced by immunoSEQ multiplex PCR, and TCRdb holds only the in-frame ones, with some missing. The sample consists of fewer than 250,000 clones, 50% to 60% of them appearing once. The starting material was CD4+ T cells sorted from blood, obtained at week 4, from a patient treated with tofacitinib. These TCRs come from a human donor with alopecia areata.

The chain is built from TRBV14 and TRBJ2-3, with 8 bases lining up with TRBD2. Trimming at V came to 2 bases and at J to 1 base, leaving 2 bases not matched to a gene. This CDR3 comprises 15 residues. Germline V gene sequence: CDR1 SGHDN, CDR2 FVKESK. The CDR3 loop is CASSQRRGGTDTQYF. In DNA, the CDR3 is TGTGCCAGCAGCCAACGGCGGGGGGGCACAGATACGCAGTATTTT.

V usage is TRBV9 and J usage is TRBJ1-2; no clear D. The V end was cut by 0 bases, the J end by 0 bases, with 6 bases between. The CDR3 has 14 residues. Germline V gives CDR1 SGDLS, CDR2 YYNGEE. CDR3 coding DNA: TGTGCCAGCAGCGTAGTTCCGACTAACTATGGCTACACCTTC. It specifies CASSVVPTNYGYTF. Full variable domain (missing parts from reference TRBV9 and TRBJ1-2): DSGVTQTPKHLITATGQRVTLRCSPRSGDLSVYWYQQSLDQGLQFLIQYYNGEERAKGNILERFSAQQFPDLHSELNLSSLELGDSALYFCASSVVPTNYGYTFGSGTRLTVV.

This rearrangement joins TRBV7-3 to TRBJ2-2, with D perhaps TRBD1 (6 bases). The CDR3 consists of 13 residues. CDR1 and CDR2 from the germline V gene are SGHTA and FQGTGA. With 5 bases removed from V and 6 bases from J, the gap between germline ends came to 10 bases. In DNA form, the CDR3 reads TGTGCCAGCAGCAAGCAGGGGTCCGGGGAGCTGTTTTTT. Its translation is CASSKQGSGELFF.

This clone was detected only a few times. This chain links TRBV29-1 with TRBJ2-5; TRBD2 matches 13 bases. The CDR3 has 18 residues. V lost 7 bases, J lost 1 base, and 15 bases stayed unmatched. CDR1 SQVTM and CDR2 ANQGSEA come from the germline V gene. In DNA form, the CDR3 reads TGCAGCGCTATGCCGCCGGGACTAGCGGGACCCCTCCAAGAGACCCAGTACTTC. It encodes CSAMPPGLAGPLQETQYF. The full variable domain, its missing parts supplied by reference TRBV29-1 and TRBJ2-5, is SAVISQKPSRDICQRGTSLTIQCQVDSQVTMMFWYRQQPGQSLTLIATANQGSEATYESGFVIDKFPISRPNLTFSTLTVSNMSPEDSSIYLCSAMPPGLAGPLQETQYFGPGTRLLVL.

The CDR3 DNA reads as TGTGCCAGCGGTCGTAGACAGGGACAAGAGACCCAGTACTTC. It specifies CASGRRQGQETQYF. The V and J genes are TRBV25-1 and TRBJ2-5, with 7 positions matching TRBD1. The CDR3 runs to 14 residues. After removal of 8 bases from V and 2 bases from J, the junction contained 8 bases not matched to a gene. CDR1 and CDR2 (germline): MGHDK, SYGVNS.

This clone occurred once. The chain carries TRBV30 and TRBJ2-2; D is undetermined. V lost 0 bases to trimming and J lost 6 bases, with 8 bases between them. Germline CDR1 is GTSNPN and CDR2 is SVGIG (reference sequence). The length of the CDR3 is 13 residues. This CDR3 reads CAWSVRVAGELFF. The CDR3 DNA reads TGTGCCTGGAGTGTACGGGTGGCCGGGGAGCTGTTTTTT.

The rearrangement links TRBV5-6 to TRBJ2-7; 7 bases map to TRBD2. The CDR3 length is 14 residues. Per germline, CDR1 SGHDT and CDR2 YYEEEE. The trim removed 4 bases at V and 2 bases at J, leaving 6 bases unmatched. CDR3 nucleotides: TGTGCCAGCAGCCAGGCGGCGGGAGCCTACGAGCAGTACTTC. It codes for CASSQAAGAYEQYF.

The chain recombines TRBV15 with TRBJ2-1; 9 nucleotides line up with TRBD2. This CDR3 comprises 15 residues. Losses at the gene ends were 0 bases for V and 10 bases for J; bases not matched to a gene: 7. CDR1 and CDR2 from the germline V gene are LNHNV and YYDKDF (reference sequence). The CDR3 nucleotides read TGTGCCACCAGCAGAGATCGGCTAGCGGGAAGAGAGCAGTTCTTC. Translated: CATSRDRLAGREQFF.

This clone was detected only a few times. The genes are TRBV9 and TRBJ2-7; D uncertain. The CDR3 is 15 amino acids. V lost 0 bases and J 0 bases, leaving 10 bases between the germline ends. Per the germline V gene, CDR1 is SGDLS and CDR2 is YYNGEE. The DNA for the CDR3 is TGTGCCAGCAGCGTAGCTTCTGTGAGCTCCTACGAGCAGTACTTC. This encodes CASSVASVSSYEQYF.